Listed below are T cell receptor beta chains from one sample, sequenced in a study of beta chain features in type 1 diabetes. Data came from immunoSEQ multiplex PCR; TCRdb stores just in-frame clones and leaves some out. The sample records about 230,000 clones, more than 15% being singletons. Sequenced: naive CD4+ T cells from blood. These receptors all stem from a man younger than 40 with type 1 diabetes. Each CDR3 is given with its conserved first and last residue. Each record gives: CDR3 DNA, CDR3 protein, J gene, D gene, clone size, V gene. The D gene is left open where the match is weak. Part of the rows lack a size; the others show once, few, many or a class for expanded clones.

DNA: TGTGCCTGGAGTTCTAAGGGCACCTATGGCTACACCTTC
CDR3: CAWSSKGTYGYTF
J: TRBJ1-2
D: .
size: .
V: TRBV30

DNA: TGTGCCACCAGCCGAGGTCCGGGACTAGCAACCGACAATGAGCAGTTCTTC
CDR3: CATSRGPGLATDNEQFF
J: TRBJ2-1
D: TRBD2
size: .
V: TRBV15

DNA: TGTGCCAGCAGCGTCCGAGTGGGGGAGACCCAGTACTTC
CDR3: CASSVRVGETQYF
J: TRBJ2-5
D: .
size: few
V: TRBV7-2

DNA: TGCGCCAGCAGCCAAGACCGAAAAATAGCGGGAGAGATTTGGACCGGGGAGCTGTTTTTT
CDR3: CASSQDRKIAGEIWTGELFF
J: TRBJ2-2
D: TRBD2
size: .
V: TRBV4-3

DNA: TGTGCCAGCAGCGTAGACCCAGCGGGAGTGGGGAATGAGCAGTTCTTC
CDR3: CASSVDPAGVGNEQFF
J: TRBJ2-1
D: TRBD2
size: .
V: TRBV9

DNA: TGTGCCAGCAGTCGGGCCTACAATGAGCAGTTCTTC
CDR3: CASSRAYNEQFF
J: TRBJ2-1
D: .
size: few
V: TRBV27

DNA: TGTGCCTGGAGTGTTATGACAGGCAATCAGCCCCAGCATTTT
CDR3: CAWSVMTGNQPQHF
J: TRBJ1-5
D: .
size: few
V: TRBV30

DNA: TGCGCCAGCAGCTTGTTACATACGCAGTATTTT
CDR3: CASSLLHTQYF
J: TRBJ2-3
D: .
size: .
V: TRBV5-1

DNA: TGTGCCAGCAGTTTATCTGGCCGTGGGGAGCAGTTCTTC
CDR3: CASSLSGRGEQFF
J: TRBJ2-1
D: .
size: .
V: TRBV28

DNA: TGCGCCAGCAGCTTGGGTATGGGACTTCTTTACGAGCAGTACTTC
CDR3: CASSLGMGLLYEQYF
J: TRBJ2-7
D: .
size: .
V: TRBV5-1

DNA: TGTGCCAGCAGCTTAGAACCCCTCGAGCAGTACTTC
CDR3: CASSLEPLEQYF
J: TRBJ2-7
D: .
size: few
V: TRBV7-9

DNA: TGCAGCGTCAGACCTGGATTGGGCACTGAAGCTTTCTTT
CDR3: CSVRPGLGTEAFF
J: TRBJ1-1
D: .
size: .
V: TRBV29-1

DNA: TGTGCCAGCAGCTTGGCCAAGAGCACAGATACGCAGTATTTT
CDR3: CASSLAKSTDTQYF
J: TRBJ2-3
D: .
size: .
V: TRBV5-4

DNA: TGTGCCAGCAGCCCTGGTGGGGGACGCACAGATACGCAGTATTTT
CDR3: CASSPGGGRTDTQYF
J: TRBJ2-3
D: .
size: .
V: TRBV5-4

DNA: TGCAGCGTTGAAGAAAGGGGCCAAGAGACCCAGTACTTC
CDR3: CSVEERGQETQYF
J: TRBJ2-5
D: .
size: few
V: TRBV29-1

DNA: TGCAGCGTCTCACTTGAAGTGGGGCAGCCCCAGCATTTT
CDR3: CSVSLEVGQPQHF
J: TRBJ1-5
D: .
size: .
V: TRBV29-1

DNA: TGTGCCAGCAGTGAGGAGGGGAGCTCCTACAATGAGCAGTTCTTC
CDR3: CASSEEGSSYNEQFF
J: TRBJ2-1
D: .
size: .
V: TRBV2

DNA: TGTGCCAGCAGCCTCGACACCGGGGAGCTGTTTTTT
CDR3: CASSLDTGELFF
J: TRBJ2-2
D: .
size: few
V: TRBV7-2

DNA: TGTGCCAGCAGTCGACAGGGACGCACAGATACGCAGTATTTT
CDR3: CASSRQGRTDTQYF
J: TRBJ2-3
D: TRBD1
size: .
V: TRBV2

DNA: TGCAGCGTTGCCGGGACAGCGAAAGAGACCCAGTACTTC
CDR3: CSVAGTAKETQYF
J: TRBJ2-5
D: TRBD1
size: .
V: TRBV29-1

DNA: TGTGCCAGCAGCAAAGGTCGCAGGAGCTCCTACGAGCAGTACTTC
CDR3: CASSKGRRSSYEQYF
J: TRBJ2-7
D: .
size: .
V: TRBV21-1

DNA: TGTGCCAGCAGCAAAAACGCGGGAGTGGGAAACATTCAGTACTTC
CDR3: CASSKNAGVGNIQYF
J: TRBJ2-4
D: TRBD2
size: .
V: TRBV7-9

DNA: TGTGCCAGCAGTTCCGGGGACGGACTTGAAGCTTTCTTT
CDR3: CASSSGDGLEAFF
J: TRBJ1-1
D: .
size: .
V: TRBV6-6

DNA: TGTGCCTGGAGTGTAGGGAACAATCAGCCCCAGCATTTT
CDR3: CAWSVGNNQPQHF
J: TRBJ1-5
D: .
size: few
V: TRBV30